This TCR beta chain comes out of a study of blood T cell repertoires in COVID-19. In germline, CDR1 is PRHDT, CDR2 FYEKMQ (reference sequence). The length of the CDR3 is 15 residues. The V gene lost 4 bases and the J gene lost 5 bases, with 17 bases spanning the gap. Data came from immunoSEQ multiplex PCR; TCRdb stores just in-frame clones and leaves some out. The repertoire has around 120,000 clones, around 86% of them found once; the top ten carry 30%. This clonotype was obtained from an older woman with acute or convalescent COVID-19. The chain joins TRBV13 to TRBJ1-1, with D possibly TRBD1 on 5 matching bases. The sample consisted of peripheral blood. The chain's CDR3 is CASSYRGMGRTEAFF. Here the CDR3 DNA reads TGTGCCAGCAGCTACCGGGGGATGGGCAGGACTGAAGCTTTCTTT.